These 17 T cell receptor beta chains were all obtained from the same sample, sequenced in a study of blood T cell repertoires in COVID-19 (dated by TCRdb to 2020 to 2021). The library relied on the immunoSEQ multiplex PCR assay. TCRdb took over this immuneACCESS table, retaining in-frame rearrangements with V and J assigned. Such tables are incomplete; in checked studies, under half of the missing clones stem from an unresolved V gene, and the remainder is unexplained. Here the sample has some 250,000 clones; roughly 88% occur a single time. The top ten clonotypes cover roughly 0.8% of the sample. The sequencing input was peripheral blood. These receptor sequences come from a woman aged 25 to 39 with acute or convalescent COVID-19.

J is TRBJ1-5 and V is TRBV6-2 or TRBV6-3, with 8 nucleotides matching TRBD1. The CDR3 length is 18 residues. Unmatched junction bases numbered 11, after V lost 4 bases and J lost 0 bases. CDR1 and CDR2 from the germline V gene are MNHEY and SVGEGT. In DNA, the CDR3 is TGTGCCAGCAGTTGGGACAGGAGAAATGGTATTAGCAATCAGCCCCAGCATTTT. Translation gives CASSWDRRNGISNQPQHF.

V gene TRBV12-3 or TRBV12-4 combines with J gene TRBJ2-3; perhaps TRBD1 as D (5 bases). The CDR3 runs 13 residues. V lost 6 bases and J 4 bases, leaving 11 bases between the germline ends. CDR3 sequence: CASRHQGADTQYF. CDR3 in DNA: TGTGCCAGCAGGCATCAGGGCGCAGATACGCAGTATTTT.

The V gene is TRBV5-1, the J gene TRBJ2-2; 8 bases map to TRBD2. This CDR3 region has 15 residues. Germline CDR1 reads SGHRS; CDR2 reads YFSETQ. J gave up 0 bases and V 10 bases, and 8 bases lay outside the gene matches. The CDR3 spells CARTRGGANTGELFF. CDR3 DNA sequence: TGCGCCCGCACCCGGGGGGGGGCGAACACCGGGGAGCTGTTTTTT.

The rearrangement uses TRBV11-2 and TRBJ2-5, with D perhaps matching TRBD2 (5 bases). This CDR3 contains 16 residues. V was clipped by 2 bases and J by 2 bases, with 15 bases between them. Germline V gene data show CDR1 as SGHAT and CDR2 as FQNNGV. This CDR3 reads CASSLSRVAWQETQYF. Here the CDR3 DNA reads TGTGCCAGCAGCTTAAGTCGGGTAGCGTGGCAAGAGACCCAGTACTTC.

V is TRBV29-1 and J is TRBJ1-2; 7 bases are shared with TRBD1. Germline values: CDR1 SQVTM, CDR2 ANQGSEA. The V gene end was trimmed by 3 bases and the J gene end by 8 bases; junction bases not matched to a gene: 3. The CDR3 loop spans 11 amino acids. CDR3 coding DNA: TGCAGCGTTGACCAAGGGGGCGGCTACACCTTC. Its protein is CSVDQGGGYTF.

Of note for this clone: This sample includes further DNA sequences coding for the same CDR3. This chain links TRBV29-1 with TRBJ1-5; unclear D gene. V lost 5 bases and J 2 bases, leaving 7 bases between the germline ends. The CDR3 has 12 residues. Germline V gene lookup returns CDR1 SQVTM and CDR2 ANQGSEA. CDR3 DNA: TGCAGCGTTAGCAATCGCAATCAGCCCCAGCATTTT. Its translation: CSVSNRNQPQHF.

The rearrangement links TRBV18 to TRBJ2-1; possibly TRBD1 for D (5 bases). The V gene lost 4 bases and the J gene lost 7 bases, with 8 bases spanning the gap. CDR3 length: 12 residues. Germline V CDR1 and CDR2: KGHSH, LQKENI. DNA for the CDR3: TGTGCCAGCTCACAGGGGCCGAATGAGCAGTTCTTC. This sequence encodes CASSQGPNEQFF.

This clone was recorded a few times. This chain joins TRBV5-4 and TRBJ2-7; D possibly corresponds to TRBD1 (6 bases). V was trimmed by 2 bases and J by 0 bases, leaving 12 bases between them. The CDR3 sequence is 15 residues long. Germline-derived CDR1 and CDR2 are SGHNT and YYREEE (reference sequence). This chain's CDR3 is CASSFGQGSSYEQYF. The CDR3 DNA is TGTGCCAGCAGCTTTGGGCAGGGGAGCTCCTACGAGCAGTACTTC.

In this sample, this clone turned up a few times. CDR3 nucleotide sequence: TGTGCCAGCAGCGGGGAAGGGACAGGGGCTGGCTACGAGCAGTACTTC. Translation: CASSGEGTGAGYEQYF. The V and J genes are TRBV5-6 and TRBJ2-7; 10 bases match TRBD1. Trimming at V came to 4 bases and at J to 3 bases, leaving 10 bases not matched to a gene. The germline V gene has CDR1 SGHDT and CDR2 YYEEEE. The CDR3 runs 16 residues.

V gene TRBV11-2 combines with J gene TRBJ1-1; 8 nucleotides line up with TRBD1. CDR1 is SGHAT, CDR2 FQNNGV, per germline. V was clipped by 2 bases and J by 5 bases; unmatched bases: 4. The CDR3 is made up of 14 amino acids. The CDR3 DNA reads TGTGCCAGCAGCTTACAACAGGGGGTGACTGAAGCTTTCTTT. It codes for CASSLQQGVTEAFF.

Only a few counts were recorded for this clone. This chain joins TRBV18 and TRBJ2-4, with 10 bases aligning to TRBD2. The CDR3 is 19 amino acids. Germline V gene data show CDR1 as KGHSH and CDR2 as LQKENI. Trimming took 3 bases from V and 0 from J; bases not matched to a gene: 11. Written as DNA, the CDR3 is TGTGCCAGCTCACCCCCGGCTAGCGGGAGTTCTTTAGCCAAAAACATTCAGTACTTC. Translating gives CASSPPASGSSLAKNIQYF. Looking up the rest from reference TRBV18 and TRBJ2-4 gives the full variable domain: NAGVMQNPRHLVRRRGQEARLRCSPMKGHSHVYWYRQLPEEGLKFMVYLQKENIIDESGMPKERFSAEFPKEGPSILRIQQVVRGDSAAYFCASSPPASGSSLAKNIQYFGAGTRLSVL.

The chain employs TRBV25-1 and TRBJ1-5; D not resolved. The ends were cut back, 3 bases at V and 0 bases at J, with 6 bases in the middle. CDR1 and CDR2 from the germline V gene are MGHDK and SYGVNS. The CDR3 runs 14 residues. CDR3 sequence: CASSDQSSNQPQHF. CDR3 sequence (DNA): TGTGCCAGCAGTGACCAGTCTAGCAATCAGCCCCAGCATTTT.

The chain carries TRBV2 and TRBJ1-5; 8 nucleotides line up with TRBD1. CDR3 length: 13 residues. From germline, CDR1 is SNHLY and CDR2 FYNNEI. After removal of 8 bases from V and 5 bases from J, the junction contained 5 bases not matched to a gene. This CDR3 reads CASLDRVDQPQHF. The DNA for the CDR3 is TGTGCCAGCTTGGACAGGGTAGATCAGCCCCAGCATTTT. Combining the CDR3 with reference TRBV2 and TRBJ1-5 gives the whole variable domain EPEVTQTPSHQVTQMGQEVILRCVPISNHLYFYWYRQILGQKVEFLVSFYNNEISEKSEIFDDQFSVERPDGSNFTLKIRSTKLEDSAMYFCASLDRVDQPQHFGDGTRLSIL.

The rearrangement joins TRBV19 to TRBJ1-5, with 7 bases fitting TRBD1. The CDR3 is 13 amino acids. Per germline, CDR1 LNHDA and CDR2 SQIVND (reference sequence). Trimming at V came to 10 bases and at J to 7 bases, leaving 10 bases not matched to a gene. CDR3 in DNA: TGTGCCACCTCGACAGGGATAGGCCAGCCCCAGCATTTT. As protein: CATSTGIGQPQHF.

The sample holds one count of this clone. This rearrangement joins TRBV6-2 or TRBV6-3 to TRBJ1-1, with TRBD1 matching 10 bases. CDR1 and CDR2 (germline): MNHEY, SVGEGT. There are 15 residues in the CDR3. V was pared by 5 bases and J by 6 bases, with 9 bases of the junction left unmatched. DNA of the CDR3: TGTGCCAGCAGTCAGACAGGGGGCGCGTTGGCTGAAGCTTTCTTT. The encoded protein is CASSQTGGALAEAFF.

This clone appeared a single time. The V call is TRBV7-2, the J call TRBJ1-4, with TRBD1 matching over 7 bases. The CDR3 loop spans 15 amino acids. J gave up 5 bases and V 1 base, and 4 bases lay outside the gene matches. Looked up from germline, CDR1 is SGHTA and CDR2 is FQGNSA. The CDR3 sequence is CASSLGGQSNEKLFF. The CDR3 bases are TGTGCCAGCAGCTTAGGGGGACAGTCGAATGAAAAACTGTTTTTT.

This clone has only a few counts. The chain has TRBV6-5 and TRBJ1-3; D unclear. The germline V gene encodes CDR1 MNHEY and CDR2 SVGAGI. The CDR3 covers 14 residues. The germline V and J ends were trimmed by 0 bases and 2 bases, with 5 bases remaining between them. CDR3 amino acids: CASSYSETGNTIYF. DNA of the CDR3: TGTGCCAGCAGTTACTCAGAGACTGGAAACACCATATATTTT.